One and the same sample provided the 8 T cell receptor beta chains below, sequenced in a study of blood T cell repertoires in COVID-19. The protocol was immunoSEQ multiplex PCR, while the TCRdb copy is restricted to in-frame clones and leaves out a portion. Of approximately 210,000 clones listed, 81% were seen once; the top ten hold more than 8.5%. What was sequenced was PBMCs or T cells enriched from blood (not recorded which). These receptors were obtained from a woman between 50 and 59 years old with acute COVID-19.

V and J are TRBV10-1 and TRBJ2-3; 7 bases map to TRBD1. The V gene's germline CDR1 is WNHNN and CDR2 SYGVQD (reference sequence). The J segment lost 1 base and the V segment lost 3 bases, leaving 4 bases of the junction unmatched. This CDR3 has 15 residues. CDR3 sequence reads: CASSERGQGTDTQYF. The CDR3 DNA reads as TGCGCCAGCAGTGAAAGGGGGCAGGGCACAGATACGCAGTATTTT.

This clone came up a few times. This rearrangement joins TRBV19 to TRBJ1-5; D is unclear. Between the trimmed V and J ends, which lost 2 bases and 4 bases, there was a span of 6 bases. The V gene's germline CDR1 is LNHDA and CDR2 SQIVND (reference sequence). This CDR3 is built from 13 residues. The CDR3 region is CASSIQKNQPQHF. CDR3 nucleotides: TGTGCCAGTAGTATACAGAAAAATCAGCCCCAGCATTTT.

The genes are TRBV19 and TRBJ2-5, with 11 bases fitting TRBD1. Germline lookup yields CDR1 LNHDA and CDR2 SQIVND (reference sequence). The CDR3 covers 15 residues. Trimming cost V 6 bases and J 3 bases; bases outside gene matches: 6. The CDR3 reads CASRRTGGSEETQYF. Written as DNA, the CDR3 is TGTGCCAGTAGGAGGACAGGGGGCTCCGAAGAGACCCAGTACTTC. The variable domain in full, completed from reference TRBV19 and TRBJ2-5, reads DGGITQSPKYLFRKEGQNVTLSCEQNLNHDAMYWYRQDPGQGLRLIYYSQIVNDFQKGDIAEGYSVSREKKESFPLTVTSAQKNPTAFYLCASRRTGGSEETQYFGPGTRLLVL.

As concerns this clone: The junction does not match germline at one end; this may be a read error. CDR3 protein: CASSRVPTNEKLFF. The CDR3 DNA reads TGCGCCAGCAGTCGAGTCCCAACGAATGAAAAACTGTTTTTT. This chain joins TRBV4-1 and TRBJ1-4; D is unclear. This CDR3 is 14 amino acids long. CDR1 is MGHRA and CDR2 is YSYEKL in the germline V gene.

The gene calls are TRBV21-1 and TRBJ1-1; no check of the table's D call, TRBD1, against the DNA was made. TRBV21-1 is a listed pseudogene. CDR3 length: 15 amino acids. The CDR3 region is CASSNPIGADTEAFF. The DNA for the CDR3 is TGTGCCAGCAGCAACCCTATAGGGGCAGACACTGAAGCTTTCTTT.

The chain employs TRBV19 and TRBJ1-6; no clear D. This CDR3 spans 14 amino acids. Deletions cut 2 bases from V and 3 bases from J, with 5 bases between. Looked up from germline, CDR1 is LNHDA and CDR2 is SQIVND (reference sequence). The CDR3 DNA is TGTGCCAGTAGTATACAGATCTATAATTCACCCCTCCACTTT. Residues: CASSIQIYNSPLHF.

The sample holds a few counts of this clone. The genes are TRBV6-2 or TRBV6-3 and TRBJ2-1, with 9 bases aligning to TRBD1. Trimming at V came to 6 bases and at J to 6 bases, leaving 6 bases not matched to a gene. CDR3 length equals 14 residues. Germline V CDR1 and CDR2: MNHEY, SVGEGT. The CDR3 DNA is TGTGCCAGCAGCTGGACAGGGGCCTCCAATGAGCAGTTCTTC. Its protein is CASSWTGASNEQFF.

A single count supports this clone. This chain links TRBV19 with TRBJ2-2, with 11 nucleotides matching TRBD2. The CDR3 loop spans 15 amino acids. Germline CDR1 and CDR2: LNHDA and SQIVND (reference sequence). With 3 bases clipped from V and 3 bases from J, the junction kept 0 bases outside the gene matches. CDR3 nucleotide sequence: TGTGCCAGTAGTATTAGCGGGAGGGACACCGGGGAGCTGTTTTTT. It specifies CASSISGRDTGELFF.